The entry below describes one T cell receptor (beta chain). The table lists this clonotype with a few counts. The target of this receptor is not known. The input lacks base qualities; no much larger clone sits a single base away. Ficoll-Paque density gradient centrifugation was the method used to isolate PBMCs. The sample was run on an Illumina NovaSeq 6000. cDNA libraries for TCRalpha and TCRbeta were prepared by 5'RACE using constant-segment primers, with sample barcodes and unique molecular identifiers added. Trizol reagent was used to extract RNA from every sample. Libraries were amplified in two PCR steps, with a second sample barcode and Illumina TruSeq adapters added in the second step. Libraries were sequenced on an Illumina NovaSeq with 2 x 150 bp paired-end reads. Turning to the authors' computational methods: The reads were demultiplexed and collapsed into UMI-guided consensus sequences using migec v1.2.7. With mixcr v2.1.11, UMI consensuses were aligned to TRA and TRB V and J templates and assembled into clonotypes. Expanded or contracted clonotypes were those called significant by both edgeR and NoisET, with noise models trained on biological replicates. For edgeR calls, a false discovery rate-adjusted p below 0.01 and a log2 fold-change threshold of 1 were applied. PCA with hierarchical clustering of max-normalized trajectories of the 1000 most abundant clonotypes was used as exploratory dynamics analysis. Separately sequenced CD4+ and CD8+ repertoires were used to assign a CD4 or CD8 phenotype to each responding clone. The public reads were quality trimmed at Q25 with fastp and then assembled into clones with MiXCR by TCRdb, keeping productive beta chains. For every CDR3 protein sequence, its rows merge into one entry that carries the most common genes and DNA. Here the V and J calls rest on TCRdb's processing, not on the authors' analysis. Counted in this sample were 470,000 or so distinct CDR3 sequences; 15% to 25% of them appeared once. Of the sample, about 8.8% falls within the top ten clones.

The data were taken from a study of T-cell memory formation after mild COVID-19 (dated by TCRdb to the early 2020s). Study-level background: Most TCR sequence clusters were specific to one of the two donors. In a couple of donors, T-cell clones that expanded and contracted after mild COVID-19 were followed by sequencing TCRalpha and TCRbeta repertoires longitudinally. The cohort was made up of two young adult volunteers, one female and one male, who were previously healthy.

V is clipped by 2 bases and J by 2 bases, and the sequence between their germline boundaries is 11 bases long. The germline V gene gives CDR1 as ENHRY and CDR2 as SYGVKD. Its CDR3 holds 15 amino acids, cysteine through phenylalanine. The kept DNA is CDR3 alone, 45 bases in frame from the first base. Beyond this particular receptor, the publication reports: Contracting CD4+ clones turned up mainly in the CM and EM memory subsets, whereas EMRA was where CD8+ clones were enriched. Some responding clones were detected in pre-infection memory, suggesting pre-existing cross-reactive memory T cells joined the SARS-CoV-2 response. The study included only two mild cases, and larger cohorts that include severe cases with pre-infection samples were judged to be necessary. Whether the second-wave clones peaking on day 37 were SARS-CoV-2 specific was not confirmed. From day 15 to 85, contracting clones showed balanced CD4/CD8 phenotypes, whereas a second wave of clones that expanded from day 15 to 37 leaned towards CD4+.

This TCR was sampled from an adult woman who had mild COVID-19 (a few samples of this study predate the infection). The sample titles of this study are shuffled in the database, so cell type and time point are left out; the donor was told from shared clones. The chain is made from TRBV10-3 and TRBJ2-3, with no D gene named confidently. What was sequenced was PBMCs or a T cell subset sorted from them (not recorded which). The DNA reads TGTGCCATCAGTGAGCCTGACACCAACACAGATACGCAGTATTTT. Translated, this is CAISEPDTNTDTQYF.